A selection of T cell receptor beta chains follows, all from one sample in a study of beta chain features in type 1 diabetes. Repertoires were generated with immunoSEQ multiplex PCR, while TCRdb's copy carries only in-frame clones and drops some. The table has around 400,000 clones, less than 15% seen once. Input material: naive CD4+ T cells from blood. These receptors originate from a woman under 30 in good health. Both conserved end residues are part of each CDR3. The D gene is left open where the match is weak. The size entry is marked missing in some rows and otherwise reads once, few, many or a size class.

TRBV30	few	TRBD2	TRBJ2-1	TGTGCCTGGAGTGTAATAGTACCTAGCGGGAGGGGCTCCTACAATGAGCAGTTCTTC	CAWSVIVPSGRGSYNEQFF
TRBV5-1	.	.	TRBJ1-2	TGCGCCAGCAGCTTCGAGGGAGAAGTCTACACCTTC	CASSFEGEVYTF
TRBV7-2	.	.	TRBJ2-1	TGTGCCAGCAGCTGGCCTCCTTTCGAGCAGTTCTTC	CASSWPPFEQFF
TRBV29-1	.	TRBD1	TRBJ1-1	TGCAGCGTTGAAAATGACAGGGTCGGAACTGAAGCTTTCTTT	CSVENDRVGTEAFF
TRBV19	.	.	TRBJ2-1	TGTGCCAGTATGTCCAGGGGTTTGGACAATGAGCAGTTCTTC	CASMSRGLDNEQFF
TRBV30	few	.	TRBJ2-6	TGTGCCTGGAGTGGGACACCTGGTGTCCTGACTTTC	CAWSGTPGVLTF
TRBV29-1	.	.	TRBJ2-1	TGCAGCGTTGAAAGGGGGTCCAATGAGCAGTTCTTC	CSVERGSNEQFF
TRBV9	.	.	TRBJ2-7	TGTGCCAGCAGCGTAGGATTAGCGCCGAGCTCCTACGAGCAGTACTTC	CASSVGLAPSSYEQYF
TRBV29-1	few	TRBD2	TRBJ2-2	TGCAGCGTCTCCGGGACTAGCGGGAGGGACACCGGGGAGCTGTTTTTT	CSVSGTSGRDTGELFF
TRBV7-8	few	.	TRBJ2-5	TGTGCCAGCAGCTTAGGAGACTCGCGATCGTACCAAGAGACCCAGTACTTC	CASSLGDSRSYQETQYF
TRBV4-2	.	.	TRBJ2-1	TGTGCCAGCAGCAACAGGGCCCTCTACAATGAGCAGTTCTTC	CASSNRALYNEQFF
TRBV11-3	.	.	TRBJ2-3	TGTGCCAGCTCCTTAGCGCGGGATACGCAGTATTTT	CASSLARDTQYF
TRBV5-1	.	TRBD1	TRBJ1-3	TGCGCCAGCAGCGTCCAAACAGGGGGCTCTGGAAACACCATATATTTT	CASSVQTGGSGNTIYF
TRBV27	few	TRBD1	TRBJ2-3	TGTGCCAGCAGTGTGAGGGACAGAAGGACAGATACGCAGTATTTT	CASSVRDRRTDTQYF
TRBV19	.	TRBD1	TRBJ1-1	TGTGCCAGTAGAGGAGGGACAGAGTACACTGAAGCTTTCTTT	CASRGGTEYTEAFF
TRBV30	.	TRBD1	TRBJ1-4	TGTGCCTGGAGTAGGGACAGGGGAGGTGAAAAACTGTTTTTT	CAWSRDRGGEKLFF
TRBV25-1	.	.	TRBJ2-1	TGTGCCAGCAGTCGCCCAGGAGGGGTCTACAATGAGCAGTTCTTC	CASSRPGGVYNEQFF
TRBV6-5	.	TRBD1	TRBJ2-7	TGTGCCAGCAGTCAGTCAGGGGGCTCTCGGCCAAAGCAGTACTTC	CASSQSGGSRPKQYF
TRBV7-2	few	.	TRBJ2-7	TGTGCCAGCAGCTTAGGTAAAAACAGAGCCTACGAGCAGTACTTC	CASSLGKNRAYEQYF
TRBV5-1	.	TRBD2	TRBJ2-5	TGCGCCAGCAGCTTGGTTGGGACTAGCGGGTATGGCCAAGAGACCCAGTACTTC	CASSLVGTSGYGQETQYF
TRBV28	.	TRBD2	TRBJ2-5	TGTGCCAGCCTACTAGCGGGAGACGAGACCCAGTACTTC	CASLLAGDETQYF
TRBV29-1	few	.	TRBJ2-3	TGCAGCGTTGAGGTCGTAACTAGCACAGATACGCAGTATTTT	CSVEVVTSTDTQYF
TRBV5-1	few	.	TRBJ2-2	TGCGCCAGCAGCTTGGAGAGAAGGAACACCGGGGAGCTGTTTTTT	CASSLERRNTGELFF
TRBV7-2	.	.	TRBJ2-1	TGTGCCAGCAGCTTAGCCGTAAATTCTAATGAGCAGTTCTTC	CASSLAVNSNEQFF
TRBV14	once	.	TRBJ2-7	TGTGCCAGCAGCCAAGCAGGTGCCCCACGGCAGTACTTC	CASSQAGAPRQYF
TRBV15	.	TRBD2	TRBJ2-1	TGTGCCACCAGCAGAGATCAACTAGCGGACAATGAGCAGTTCTTC	CATSRDQLADNEQFF
TRBV15	few	TRBD2	TRBJ2-2	TGTGCCACCAGCAGAGTGTACGGGACTAGCGGGCCGACCGGGGAGCTGTTTTTT	CATSRVYGTSGPTGELFF
TRBV28	few	TRBD2	TRBJ2-1	TGTGCCAGCATGTTAGCGGGAGCTACTAATGAGCAGTTCTTC	CASMLAGATNEQFF
TRBV6-1	.	.	TRBJ2-1	TGTGCCAGCAGTGCAGACAGGAATTACAATGAGCAGTTCTTC	CASSADRNYNEQFF
TRBV2	.	.	TRBJ1-1	TGTGCCAGCAGCCCCGGACTGATGAACACTGAAGCTTTCTTT	CASSPGLMNTEAFF
TRBV30	.	TRBD1	TRBJ1-5	TGTGCCTGGAGTGCTGTCGGGGACAGAAATCAGCCCCAGCATTTT	CAWSAVGDRNQPQHF
TRBV5-1	.	.	TRBJ2-7	TGCGCCAGCAGCTTACGGACTACTGGGGCCTACGAGCAGTACTTC	CASSLRTTGAYEQYF
TRBV5-1	.	.	TRBJ2-7	TGCGCCAGCAGCTTCGCGGACAACTACGAGCAGTACTTC	CASSFADNYEQYF
TRBV10-3	few	.	TRBJ1-5	TGTGCCACAGGGCTGGACGCGGCAGGGCTAGGGCAGCCCCAGCATTTT	CATGLDAAGLGQPQHF
TRBV29-1	.	.	TRBJ2-7	TGCAGCGTTCGGACACCGTACGAGCAGTACTTC	CSVRTPYEQYF
TRBV5-5	.	TRBD1	TRBJ2-7	TGTGCCAGCAGCTTCAACAGGGGCCACGAGCAGTACTTC	CASSFNRGHEQYF
TRBV29-1	.	.	TRBJ2-4	TGCAGCGTGGGGGACACACACATTCAGTACTTC	CSVGDTHIQYF
TRBV7-9	.	TRBD1	TRBJ2-7	TGTGCCAGCAGCTTATGGGGGACAGGAGCTTACGAGCAGTACTTC	CASSLWGTGAYEQYF
TRBV28	.	.	TRBJ2-6	TGTGCCAGCAGTTTTAGTGGGGCCAACGTCCTGACTTTC	CASSFSGANVLTF
TRBV25-1	few	.	TRBJ2-1	TGTGCCAGCTTGGACATCAATGAGCAGTTCTTC	CASLDINEQFF
TRBV29-1	.	TRBD1	TRBJ2-1	TGCAGCGTAGGACAGGGTTCGGGTGAGCAGTTCTTC	CSVGQGSGEQFF
TRBV5-4	.	TRBD2	TRBJ2-2	TGTGCCAGCAGCTTGGGCGGACTAGCGGCGAACACCGGGGAGCTGTTTTTT	CASSLGGLAANTGELFF
TRBV5-8	few	TRBD1	TRBJ2-1	TGTGCCAGCGGGTCGGGACAGGGTAAGGGTGCGCATGAGCAGTTCTTC	CASGSGQGKGAHEQFF
TRBV27	.	TRBD2	TRBJ2-7	TGTGCCAGCGGGGAATGGACTAGCGGGGCCCCGGAGCAGTACTTC	CASGEWTSGAPEQYF
TRBV7-9	.	TRBD1	TRBJ1-4	TGTGCCAGCAGTCCCCAGGGGGCGACTAATGAAAAACTGTTTTTT	CASSPQGATNEKLFF
TRBV5-6	few	.	TRBJ1-2	TGTGCCAGCAGCCTGGACAGATATGGCTACACCTTC	CASSLDRYGYTF
TRBV6-5	.	.	TRBJ2-1	TGTGCCAGCAGGGCAGGGTTATTCAATGAGCAGTTCTTC	CASRAGLFNEQFF
TRBV28	few	.	TRBJ2-3	TGTGCCAGCAGTCCACCTCTAAGGGGCAAGCTAAGCACAGATACGCAGTATTTT	CASSPPLRGKLSTDTQYF
TRBV7-9	few	TRBD2	TRBJ2-2	TGTGCCAGCAGCACTACTAGCGGGAGTATCACCGGGGAGCTGTTTTTT	CASSTTSGSITGELFF
TRBV28	.	TRBD1	TRBJ2-7	TGTGCCAGCGGTAGGGACAGCCTTACTTTC	CASGRDSLTF
TRBV30	few	.	TRBJ1-2	TGTGCCTGGAGTGTACCCGGGTACGGCTACACCTTC	CAWSVPGYGYTF
TRBV4-2	.	TRBD2	TRBJ2-1	TGTGCCAGCAGCCACGGTAGCGGGCAAAGTACCTACAATGAGCAGTTCTTC	CASSHGSGQSTYNEQFF
TRBV5-4	.	.	TRBJ2-7	TGTGCCAGCAGCTTGGGGGTTTGGGGAAGCGGGCAGTACTTC	CASSLGVWGSGQYF
TRBV7-2	few	TRBD2	TRBJ2-2	TGTGCCAGCTACGAAGACTCAGCGGGAGTCGGGGAGCTGTTTTTT	CASYEDSAGVGELFF